The TCR beta chain described here comes from a study of OX40 agonist ivuxolimab in advanced cancers. Deletions cut 9 bases from V and 2 bases from J, with 11 bases between. The germline V gene has CDR1 WSHSY and CDR2 SAAADI. The CDR3 has 12 amino acids. TCRdb's copy holds only in-frame clones and misses some; the assay was immunoSEQ multiplex PCR. The sample comprises roughly 60,000 clones, around 90% of which are singletons, and approximately 25% rests with the top ten. The sequence came from an adult with an advanced solid tumor such as melanoma, head and neck, liver or kidney cancer. The chain has TRBV10-2 and TRBJ2-7, with D uncertain. Sequenced material: CD4+ or CD8+ T cells sorted from blood, taken in a trial of the OX40 agonist ivuxolimab. This chain's CDR3 is CASEGQPYEQYF. In DNA form, the CDR3 reads TGCGCCAGTGAAGGGCAGCCCTACGAGCAGTACTTC.